The 23 T cell receptor beta chains presented below share a single source sample, sequenced in a study of cytotoxic CD8 clonotypes in ibrutinib-treated CLL. Produced via immunoSEQ multiplex PCR; TCRdb's table is partial and in-frame only. The sample shows over 95,000 clones, 58% of them seen only once. Sample: PBMCs, taken after 24 months of ibrutinib treatment. These receptors all stem from a human donor with chronic lymphocytic leukemia.

The CDR3 DNA reads as TGTGCCAGCAGCTTTATACGAGGAGGGACCAACAATGAGCAGTTCTTC. Amino acids: CASSFIRGGTNNEQFF. This rearrangement joins TRBV7-9 to TRBJ2-1, with a tentative D call TRBD2 (6 bases). Trimming left V 3 bases short and J 5 bases short, with 17 bases between. The CDR3 loop spans 16 amino acids. CDR1 and CDR2 from the germline V gene are SEHNR and FQNEAQ (reference sequence).

This clone was detected a few times. Here the CDR3 reads CASSLPRVAKNIQYF. The CDR3 nucleotides are TGTGCCAGCAGCTTGCCTAGGGTGGCCAAAAACATTCAGTACTTC. This sequence joins TRBV5-6 and TRBJ2-4; D remains ambiguous. The V and J ends lost 1 base and 1 base respectively, with 9 bases between them. The CDR3 consists of 15 residues. Germline V gene sequence: CDR1 SGHDT, CDR2 YYEEEE.

This clone was seen repeatedly, ten times or more. The chain employs TRBV9 and TRBJ2-1, with D perhaps TRBD1 or TRBD2 (6 bases each). CDR3 length: 15 amino acids. The germline V gene encodes CDR1 SGDLS and CDR2 YYNGEE. Trimming stripped 0 bases from V and 2 bases from J, with 9 bases between. For the CDR3, the DNA is TGTGCCAGCAGCGTAGAAGGGGGGCCCTACAATGAGCAGTTCTTC. It yields the protein CASSVEGGPYNEQFF. The variable domain in full, with the rest retrieved from reference TRBV9 and TRBJ2-1, is DSGVTQTPKHLITATGQRVTLRCSPRSGDLSVYWYQQSLDQGLQFLIQYYNGEERAKGNILERFSAQQFPDLHSELNLSSLELGDSALYFCASSVEGGPYNEQFFGPGTRLTVL.

The chain couples TRBV5-1 to TRBJ2-7, with TRBD2 matching 8 bases. CDR1 is SGHRS, CDR2 YFSETQ, per germline. The CDR3 has 14 amino acids. V was clipped by 5 bases and J by 5 bases; unmatched bases: 9. The CDR3 loop is CASRAGLGIDEQYF. The CDR3 nucleotides read TGCGCCAGCAGAGCGGGACTAGGGATCGACGAGCAGTACTTC. Together with reference TRBV5-1 and TRBJ2-7, the CDR3 gives the full variable domain: KAGVTQTPRYLIKTRGQQVTLSCSPISGHRSVSWYQQTPGQGLQFLFEYFSETQRNKGNFPGRFSGRQFSNSRSEMNVSTLELGDSALYLCASRAGLGIDEQYFGPGTRLTVT.

The gene calls are TRBV6-4 and TRBJ2-1; 8 bases match TRBD1. Trimming took 3 bases from V and 9 from J; bases not matched to a gene: 10. The CDR3 contains 15 residues. CDR1 and CDR2 (germline): MRHNA, SNTAGT. The CDR3 is CASSELQGGGGEQFF. The CDR3 DNA reads TGTGCCAGCAGTGAACTACAGGGGGGTGGAGGTGAGCAGTTCTTC.

In this sample, this clone turned up once. This chain connects TRBV18 to TRBJ2-7, with 11 bases aligning to TRBD2. V gave up 2 bases and J gave up 4 bases; unmatched junction bases: 1. The CDR3 is 14 residues long. CDR1 and CDR2 from the germline V gene are KGHSH and LQKENI. CDR3 sequence (DNA): TGTGCCAGCTCACCAACTAGCGGGGGATACGAGCAGTACTTC. Amino acid sequence: CASSPTSGGYEQYF.

Many counts were recorded for this clone. V is TRBV5-1 and J is TRBJ1-4; D remains unclear. Trimming took off 1 base at V and 5 bases at J, with 6 bases between the two ends. This CDR3 is 13 amino acids long. Germline CDR1 reads SGHRS; CDR2 reads YFSETQ. The chain's CDR3 is CASSLFENEKLFF. As DNA, the CDR3 is TGCGCCAGCAGCTTGTTTGAAAATGAAAAACTGTTTTTT.

In this sample, this clone turned up a few times. The chain recombines TRBV30 with TRBJ1-3; no firm D call. The length of the CDR3 is 13 residues. Germline CDR1 reads GTSNPN; CDR2 reads SVGIG (reference sequence). V lost 2 bases to trimming and J lost 0 bases, with 5 bases between them. The CDR3 reads CAWSQYSGNTIYF. CDR3 nucleotide sequence: TGTGCCTGGAGTCAATACTCTGGAAACACCATATATTTT.

To note about this clone: This CDR3 is also generated by other DNA sequences in the sample. The J gene is TRBJ1-5, the V gene TRBV29-1, with D tentatively TRBD1 (5 bases). V was cut by 0 bases and J by 6 bases, with 9 bases left in between. The CDR3 totals 13 residues. Germline CDR1 reads SQVTM; CDR2 reads ANQGSEA. As DNA, the CDR3 is TGCAGCGTTGAAGAAGGAAGGGGTCAGCCCCAGCATTTT. Translating it yields CSVEEGRGQPQHF.

This clone was observed once. This rearrangement joins TRBV18 to TRBJ2-3; 12 nucleotides align to TRBD2. In germline, CDR1 is KGHSH, CDR2 LQKENI. Unmatched junction bases numbered 16, after V lost 3 bases and J lost 0 bases. The CDR3 spans 21 residues. The CDR3 loop is CASSPRTPSTSGGSSTDTQYF. As DNA, the CDR3 is TGTGCCAGCTCACCCCGAACACCTTCGACTAGCGGGGGCTCTAGCACAGATACGCAGTATTTT.

This chain links TRBV29-1 with TRBJ1-2; D is unresolved. The germline V gene encodes CDR1 SQVTM and CDR2 ANQGSEA. The CDR3 consists of 12 residues. Trimming cost V 5 bases and J 2 bases, with 9 bases left between them. The CDR3 DNA sequence: TGCAGCGTTATACTCAGGAACTATGGCTACACCTTC. The encoded protein is CSVILRNYGYTF.

The chain is built from TRBV4-3 and TRBJ1-2; D is unresolved. CDR3 length: 13 amino acids. V shed 4 bases and J shed 2 bases, with 8 bases lying between them. The germline V gene has CDR1 LGHNA and CDR2 YSLEER. The CDR3 region has the DNA TGCGCCAGCAGCCGCCTACTAAACTATGGCTACACCTTC. Protein: CASSRLLNYGYTF.

CDR3 sequence: CASSLSPGGTTEAFF. The CDR3 bases are TGCGCCAGCAGCTTGTCCCCGGGGGGCACCACTGAAGCTTTCTTT. The chain couples TRBV5-1 to TRBJ1-1; D may be TRBD1 (6 bases). The CDR3 is 15 residues long. Germline V gene data show CDR1 as SGHRS and CDR2 as YFSETQ. Trimming took off 1 base at V and 4 bases at J, with 14 bases between the two ends.

CDR3 in DNA: TGTGCCATCAGCCCGGGCAGGGGCTCCTACGAGCAGTACTTC. Residues: CAISPGRGSYEQYF. This chain joins TRBV10-3 and TRBJ2-7, with D possibly being TRBD1 (6 bases). Germline CDR1 and CDR2: ENHRY and SYGVKD. V was shortened by 6 bases and J by 0 bases, with 12 bases between the two germline ends. The CDR3 has 14 amino acids.

The rearrangement uses TRBV10-3 and TRBJ1-2; D gene ambiguous. V was pared by 0 bases and J by 4 bases, with 9 bases between. The germline gives CDR1 ENHRY, CDR2 SYGVKD. The CDR3 length is 14 residues. CDR3 DNA sequence: TGTGCCATCAGTGAGTCCGAGAAGGGCTATGGCTACACCTTC. The encoded protein is CAISESEKGYGYTF.

As DNA, the CDR3 is TGTGCCTGGGACAGCCCCAGGGGCTACACCTTC. Its translation: CAWDSPRGYTF. This chain uses TRBV30 with TRBJ1-2; a weak D match, TRBD1 (5 bases). The CDR3 consists of 11 residues. CDR1 and CDR2 (germline): GTSNPN, SVGIG (reference sequence). V lost 5 bases and J 8 bases, leaving 12 bases between the germline ends.

The rearrangement links TRBV4-3 to TRBJ2-3; D is unresolved. Trimming took off 0 bases at V and 4 bases at J, with 8 bases between the two ends. Germline V gives CDR1 LGHNA, CDR2 YSLEER. The CDR3 length is 14 residues. The CDR3 region is CASSQEWLSDTQYF. The CDR3 DNA sequence: TGCGCCAGCAGCCAAGAATGGCTATCAGATACGCAGTATTTT.

This clone turned up a few times. The chain is built from TRBV18 and TRBJ2-5, with unresolved D. The CDR3 is made up of 12 amino acids. Deletions cut 3 bases from V and 4 bases from J, with 6 bases between. The germline gives CDR1 KGHSH, CDR2 LQKENI. In DNA form, the CDR3 reads TGTGCCAGCTCACCGGAGATAGAGACCCAGTACTTC. Protein sequence: CASSPEIETQYF.

The chain couples TRBV4-1 to TRBJ2-3, with TRBD2 identical over 15 bases. Germline V CDR1 and CDR2: MGHRA, YSYEKL. J gave up 0 bases and V 1 base, and 8 bases lay outside the gene matches. This CDR3 has 20 residues. The CDR3 DNA is TGCGCCAGCAGCCAAGCCCCCCCGGGACTAGCGGGGGGAAGCACAGATACGCAGTATTTT. Amino acid sequence: CASSQAPPGLAGGSTDTQYF.

This clone has more than one count but fewer than ten. This chain uses TRBV20-1 with TRBJ2-5; the D is unclear. Trimming took off 4 bases at V and 7 bases at J, with 10 bases between the two ends. The CDR3 is made up of 11 amino acids. The germline gives CDR1 DFQATT, CDR2 SNEGSKA (reference sequence). CDR3 nucleotides: TGCAGTGCTAACCCAAGTGGGACCCAGTACTTC. It translates to CSANPSGTQYF.

The rearrangement uses TRBV6-1 and TRBJ2-7; D possibly corresponds to TRBD2 (8 bases). The length of the CDR3 is 16 residues. Germline loops: CDR1 MNHNS, CDR2 SASEGT. V dropped 1 base and J dropped 3 bases, with 16 bases sitting between them. The CDR3 region is CASSEEGRGTSYEQYF. CDR3 in DNA: TGTGCCAGCAGTGAAGAGGGCAGGGGGACTAGCTACGAGCAGTACTTC.

The chain recombines TRBV4-1 with TRBJ2-7, with D possibly being TRBD2 (7 bases). From germline, CDR1 is MGHRA and CDR2 YSYEKL. The CDR3 consists of 14 residues. V lost 5 bases, J lost 4 bases, and 15 bases lay in between. The DNA for the CDR3 is TGCGCCAGCAGCTCACCTGGGGGGGCTTACGAGCAGTACTTC. This translates into CASSSPGGAYEQYF.

The chain joins TRBV5-8 to TRBJ1-5; a weak D match, TRBD1 (5 bases). Germline V gene data show CDR1 as SGHTS and CDR2 as YDEGEE. There are 14 residues in the CDR3. V lost 3 bases and J 6 bases, leaving 13 bases between the germline ends. The DNA for the CDR3 is TGTGCCAGCAGCTCGGGCTCGAGGGGTCAGCCCCAGCATTTT. As protein: CASSSGSRGQPQHF. The entire variable domain, with the rest obtained from reference TRBV5-8 and TRBJ1-5, is as follows: EAGVTQSPTHLIKTRGQQATLRCSPISGHTSVYWYQQALGLGLQFLLWYDEGEERNRGNFPPRFSGRQFPNYSSELNVNALELEDSALYLCASSSGSRGQPQHFGDGTRLSIL.